The 13 T cell receptor beta chains reported below all come from one sample, sequenced in a study of a mutant IDH1 vaccine in newly diagnosed glioma. Antigens of these TCRs are unknown. The assay was immunoSEQ multiplex PCR, and TCRdb's table has in-frame clones only and misses some. This sample has more than 30,000 clones, with around 81% found just once. Sample time point: week 47, end of study. Doses of 300 ug of mutant IDH1 20-mer peptide were given with topical imiquimod. This sample comprised PBMCs, obtained from a glioma patient whose treatment included an IDH1 peptide vaccine. The receptors come from a man younger than 40 with glioma.

The chain recombines TRBV15 with TRBJ1-1; D is undetermined. This CDR3 is built from 14 residues. Germline V gene data show CDR1 as LNHNV and CDR2 as YYDKDF (reference sequence). Trimming pared 2 bases from V and 1 base from J, leaving 8 bases between. The chain's CDR3 is CATSRTDGNTEAFF. Written as DNA, the CDR3 is TGTGCCACCAGCAGAACAGACGGGAACACTGAAGCTTTCTTT.

The J gene is TRBJ2-4, the V gene TRBV4-1; D is tentatively TRBD1 or TRBD2 (5 bases each). Germline assignment: CDR1 MGHRA and CDR2 YSYEKL. This CDR3 comprises 17 residues. Trimming left V 0 bases short and J 2 bases short, with 14 bases between. The CDR3 here is CASSQEPGPRTKNIQYF. The CDR3 coding sequence is TGCGCCAGCAGCCAAGAGCCGGGGCCCAGGACCAAAAACATTCAGTACTTC.

In DNA, the CDR3 is TGTGCCAGTAAGCTCATGGGAACTGACACTGAAGCTTTCTTT. This translates into CASKLMGTDTEAFF. The chain links TRBV19 to TRBJ1-1; D is unresolved. This CDR3 comprises 14 residues. Germline-derived CDR1 and CDR2 are LNHDA and SQIVND (reference sequence). Trimming took off 7 bases at V and 3 bases at J, with 15 bases between the two ends.

V and J are TRBV5-1 and TRBJ2-1; 9 nucleotides line up with TRBD2. V lost 0 bases to trimming and J lost 4 bases; unmatched junction nucleotides: 2. The germline V gene has CDR1 SGHRS and CDR2 YFSETQ. The CDR3 has 15 amino acids. CDR3 DNA: TGCGCCAGCAGCTTGGAGCGGGGGGCTTACAATGAGCAGTTCTTC. Encoded protein: CASSLERGAYNEQFF.

V usage is TRBV6-1 and J usage is TRBJ1-5, with D unclear. CDR1 and CDR2 (germline): MNHNS, SASEGT. V lost 3 bases and J lost 1, with 4 bases in between. The CDR3 totals 13 residues. CDR3 DNA: TGTGCCAGCAGTGAGCACAGCAATCAGCCCCAGCATTTT. Protein product: CASSEHSNQPQHF.

V usage is TRBV18 and J usage is TRBJ2-1; D remains ambiguous. CDR3 size: 11 residues. CDR1 is KGHSH and CDR2 is LQKENI in the germline V gene. V lost 3 bases and J 7 bases, leaving 4 bases between the germline ends. CDR3 coding DNA: TGTGCCAGCTCACCGAAAAATGAGCAGTTCTTC. This translates into CASSPKNEQFF.

In its sample, this clone was seen a few times. The V gene is TRBV9, the J gene TRBJ1-1; TRBD1 matches at 7 bases. This CDR3 is built from 15 residues. The trim removed 3 bases at V and 1 base at J, leaving 6 bases unmatched. Germline V gene data show CDR1 as SGDLS and CDR2 as YYNGEE. The CDR3 is CASSAGDRPNTEAFF. DNA for the CDR3: TGTGCCAGCAGCGCTGGGGACAGACCGAACACTGAAGCTTTCTTT.

The J gene is TRBJ1-1, the V gene TRBV19; D may be TRBD1 (5 bases). The CDR3 extends over 15 amino acids. Germline loops: CDR1 LNHDA, CDR2 SQIVND (reference sequence). The V end was cut by 6 bases, the J end by 2 bases, with 16 bases between. The CDR3 spells CASRRGANQNTEAFF. CDR3 in DNA: TGTGCCAGTAGGAGGGGCGCAAACCAAAACACTGAAGCTTTCTTT.

This chain links TRBV5-1 with TRBJ2-5; D call uncertain. Germline lookup yields CDR1 SGHRS and CDR2 YFSETQ. The CDR3 has 11 residues. Trimming shortened V by 2 bases and J by 4 bases, and 3 bases separated the two germline ends. CDR3 nucleotide sequence: TGCGCCAGCAGCTTTTCAGAGACCCAGTACTTC. This sequence encodes CASSFSETQYF.

The chain combines TRBV4-1 with TRBJ2-1; the D gene could be TRBD1 or TRBD2 (5 bases each). V gave up 0 bases and J gave up 4 bases, with 19 bases separating them. There are 18 residues in the CDR3. Germline V lookup: CDR1 MGHRA, CDR2 YSYEKL. The CDR3 sequence: CASSQEGVSEGPYNEQFF. For the CDR3, the DNA is TGCGCCAGCAGCCAAGAGGGGGTTAGCGAAGGACCGTACAATGAGCAGTTCTTC.

The chain carries TRBV29-1 and TRBJ2-7, with D unresolved. Germline CDR1 is SQVTM and CDR2 is ANQGSEA. The ends were cut back, 4 bases at V and 6 bases at J, with 16 bases in the middle. The CDR3 spans 13 residues. In DNA form, the CDR3 reads TGCAGCGTTGTTAACGCCTTCGAGGTCGAGCAGTACTTC. Protein: CSVVNAFEVEQYF.

The V call is TRBV27, the J call TRBJ2-5, with 9 bases that match TRBD2. CDR3 length: 15 amino acids. In germline, CDR1 is MNHEY, CDR2 SMNVEV (reference sequence). With V trimmed by 5 bases and J by 5 bases, 9 bases remained unmatched. CDR3 DNA sequence: TGTGCCAGCAGTCCCGGGACTAGCCTGGGCGAGACCCAGTACTTC. It translates to CASSPGTSLGETQYF.

The CDR3: CASSDRGGINEKLFF. In DNA form, the CDR3 reads TGTGCCAGCAGTGACCGAGGGGGAATTAATGAAAAACTGTTTTTT. The chain uses TRBV6-1 and TRBJ1-4; D possibly corresponds to TRBD1 (6 bases). The CDR3 runs 15 residues. Germline values: CDR1 MNHNS, CDR2 SASEGT. V shed 3 bases and J shed 4 bases, with 12 bases lying between them.